This is a list of T cell receptor beta chains from one sample in a study of cytomegalovirus exposure and HLA in healthy donors. Using immunoSEQ multiplex PCR, the repertoire was profiled, and TCRdb retains in-frame clones only, with some absent. The table lists 150,000 to 200,000 clones, around four fifths of them singletons. Sample: PBMCs. The receptors stem from a woman aged 25 to 39 in good health and CMV-seronegative. Each CDR3 is given with its conserved first and last residue. A D gene is named only where the DNA matches it firmly. Not all rows give a size; the values are once, few, many and, for expanded clones, a class.

V gene,J gene,clone size,D gene,CDR3 protein,CDR3 DNA
TRBV7-9,TRBJ1-3,-,-,CASSASGGAGNTIYF,TGTGCCAGCAGCGCCTCCGGGGGGGCTGGAAACACCATATATTTT
TRBV20-1,TRBJ2-3,-,-,CSARVPDTQYF,TGCAGTGCCAGGGTTCCAGATACGCAGTATTTT
TRBV7-2,TRBJ2-5,-,TRBD1,CASNNRGRLEETQYF,TGTGCCAGCAACAACAGGGGGCGGTTGGAAGAGACCCAGTACTTC
TRBV6-1,TRBJ1-1,once,-,CASSEGYGGVNTEAFF,TGTGCCAGCAGTGAAGGGTACGGGGGTGTGAACACTGAAGCTTTCTTT
TRBV28,TRBJ1-1,-,-,CASSFEARADTEAFF,TGTGCCAGCAGTTTCGAAGCAAGAGCGGACACTGAAGCTTTCTTT
TRBV7-8,TRBJ1-5,few,TRBD1,CASSLRTGNQPQHF,TGTGCCAGCAGCCTTAGGACAGGGAATCAGCCCCAGCATTTT
TRBV1,TRBJ2-7,-,-,CTSSQDGSVARYEQYF,TGCACCAGCAGCCAAGACGGGTCTGTGGCGAGGTACGAGCAGTACTTC
TRBV2,TRBJ2-5,-,-,CASRAGETQYF,TGTGCCAGCAGGGCAGGGGAGACCCAGTACTTC
TRBV19,TRBJ1-1,once,-,CASSIASPRTEAFF,TGTGCCAGTAGTATAGCATCCCCTAGGACTGAAGCTTTCTTT
TRBV10-3,TRBJ2-3,once,-,CAIRDRRQGSTDTQYF,TGTGCCATCAGAGATCGACGTCAGGGGTCCACAGATACGCAGTATTTT
TRBV5-1,TRBJ1-1,-,TRBD1,CASSGGQPNTEAFF,TGCGCCAGCAGCGGGGGACAGCCGAACACTGAAGCTTTCTTT
TRBV6-4,TRBJ2-1,once,-,CASSLRPGGNEQFF,TGTGCCAGCAGTCTCCGCCCCGGCGGGAATGAGCAGTTCTTC
TRBV5-1,TRBJ2-1,-,TRBD2,CASSGGLAGLNEQFF,TGCGCCAGCAGCGGGGGACTAGCGGGACTCAATGAGCAGTTCTTC
TRBV19,TRBJ1-1,-,-,CASRVGTEAFF,TGTGCCAGTCGGGTTGGCACTGAAGCTTTCTTT
TRBV5-1,TRBJ2-1,-,-,CASSLGAGNTNEQFF,TGCGCCAGCAGCTTGGGCGCAGGGAATACCAATGAGCAGTTCTTC
TRBV5-6,TRBJ2-3,-,-,CASSPSEISTQYF,TGTGCCAGCAGCCCTAGTGAAATCAGTACGCAGTATTTT
TRBV11-2,TRBJ1-5,-,TRBD1,CASSSPGGRDRGQPQHF,TGTGCCAGCAGCTCCCCAGGCGGCCGGGACAGGGGCCAGCCCCAGCATTTT
TRBV5-1,TRBJ2-1,few,-,CASSPQPMDSPNEQFF,TGCGCCAGCAGCCCTCAACCTATGGACAGCCCCAATGAGCAGTTCTTC
TRBV9,TRBJ2-7,-,-,CASSVAGTSFYEQYF,TGTGCCAGCAGCGTAGCTGGGACATCGTTCTACGAGCAGTACTTC
TRBV7-9,TRBJ2-3,-,-,CASSLAGAGKGTQYF,TGTGCCAGCAGCTTAGCGGGTGCAGGGAAAGGTACGCAGTATTTT
TRBV7-9,TRBJ1-2,-,-,CASSSSPYGYTF,TGTGCCAGCAGCTCTTCTCCCTATGGCTACACCTTC
TRBV14,TRBJ1-2,-,-,CASSRLLNYGYTF,TGTGCCAGCAGCCGTCTCCTTAACTATGGCTACACCTTC
TRBV7-2,TRBJ1-1,-,-,CASSLVGAGRLNTEAFF,TGTGCCAGCAGCTTAGTAGGTGCGGGACGGCTGAACACTGAAGCTTTCTTT
TRBV30,TRBJ1-1,-,-,CAWSMGGTEAFF,TGTGCCTGGAGCATGGGGGGCACTGAAGCTTTCTTT
TRBV2,TRBJ1-1,-,-,CASSTTLRAEAFF,TGTGCCAGCAGTACCACGTTAAGAGCTGAAGCTTTCTTT
TRBV12-5,TRBJ2-3,once,TRBD1,CARLINYRGNCSTDTQYF,TGTGCTAGACTGATTAATTACAGGGGCAACTGTAGCACAGATACGCAGTATTTT
TRBV25-1,TRBJ2-7,-,TRBD1,CASQGQGSYEQYF,TGTGCCAGCCAAGGACAGGGTTCCTACGAGCAGTACTTC
TRBV4-3,TRBJ2-3,-,TRBD2,CASSQAGRGSTDTQYF,TGCGCCAGCAGCCAAGCAGGGCGGGGGAGCACAGATACGCAGTATTTT
TRBV5-1,TRBJ1-1,-,-,CASRVAVTSPEAFF,TGCGCCAGCAGAGTCGCGGTGACGTCCCCTGAAGCTTTCTTT
TRBV5-1,TRBJ2-2,few,-,CASSLGESGTGELFF,TGCGCCAGCAGCTTGGGCGAATCTGGCACCGGGGAGCTGTTTTTT
TRBV5-6,TRBJ1-4,-,-,CASSVMAGEKLFF,TGTGCCAGCAGCGTTATGGCGGGAGAAAAACTGTTTTTT
TRBV4-2,TRBJ2-1,-,-,CASSQEDLRTKYNEQFF,TGTGCCAGCAGCCAAGAGGATCTCCGGACTAAGTACAATGAGCAGTTCTTC
TRBV27,TRBJ2-7,-,-,CASSRDYEQYF,TGTGCCAGCAGCAGGGACTACGAGCAGTACTTC
TRBV7-9,TRBJ2-3,-,-,CASSGGHGERGTQYF,TGTGCCAGCAGCGGGGGACACGGGGAGCGAGGTACGCAGTATTTT
TRBV23-1,TRBJ2-7,-,TRBD1,CAGSPGTGFGEQYF,TGCGCCGGCAGTCCAGGGACAGGCTTCGGGGAGCAGTACTTC
TRBV2,TRBJ2-7,few,TRBD1,CASSERGQGLSEQYF,TGTGCCAGCAGCGAACGGGGACAGGGGCTATCCGAGCAGTACTTC
TRBV6-6,TRBJ2-5,-,TRBD2,CASSRGLAGGETQYF,TGTGCCAGCAGCAGGGGACTAGCGGGGGGAGAGACCCAGTACTTC
TRBV18,TRBJ1-1,-,TRBD1,CASSPPDRTEAFF,TGTGCCAGCTCACCACCGGACAGGACTGAAGCTTTCTTT
TRBV9,TRBJ1-4,-,-,CASSEGGNTNEKLFF,TGTGCCAGCAGCGAGGGGGGGAATACTAATGAAAAACTGTTTTTT
TRBV9,TRBJ1-1,-,-,CASSVGHQGRRRDTEAFF,TGTGCCAGCAGCGTAGGGCATCAGGGTCGGCGTAGGGACACTGAAGCTTTCTTT